Below are 5 T cell receptor beta chains sequenced from a single sample in a study of shared clonotypes between healthy human individuals. The repertoire was sequenced with immunoSEQ multiplex PCR; TCRdb's copy has only in-frame clones and lacks some. Here the sample spans around 1,100,000 clones, around three quarters being singletons. Sequences were obtained from memory CD4+ T cells from PBMCs. Subset: CD45RA-negative fraction. The receptors were gathered from a man between 18 and 29 years old in good health. Some clones in this sample may be carry-over from other donors' samples.

This clone was counted a single time. CDR3 nucleotide sequence: TGTGCCAGCAGACACCCGCCAGGACCCGTTGAAGGCTACACCTTC. As protein: CASRHPPGPVEGYTF. The V gene is TRBV28, the J gene TRBJ1-2; D not certain. The V and J ends lost 6 bases and 8 bases respectively, with 22 bases between them. The CDR3 extends over 15 amino acids. Germline CDR1 reads MDHEN; CDR2 reads SYDVKM.

Concerning this clone itself: At the DNA level, this CDR3 is encoded by other sequences in the same sample as well. This chain joins TRBV28 and TRBJ1-4; unclear D gene. Trimming removed 4 bases from V and 7 bases from J, with 1 base in between. CDR1 and CDR2 from the germline V gene are MDHEN and SYDVKM. The CDR3 consists of 10 residues. This chain's CDR3 is CASSSEKLFF. For the CDR3, the DNA is TGTGCCAGCAGTTCTGAAAAACTGTTTTTT. Combining the CDR3 with reference TRBV28 and TRBJ1-4 gives the whole variable domain DVKVTQSSRYLVKRTGEKVFLECVQDMDHENMFWYRQDPGLGLRLIYFSYDVKMKEKGDIPEGYSVSREKKERFSLILESASTNQTSMYLCASSSEKLFFGSGTQLSVL.

This clone was counted a single time. V and J are TRBV30 and TRBJ2-1; 9 bases are a match to TRBD1. The J segment lost 12 bases and the V segment lost 0 bases, leaving 12 bases of the junction unmatched. The CDR3 totals 15 residues. CDR1 GTSNPN and CDR2 SVGIG come from the germline V gene (reference sequence). The CDR3 DNA follows: TGTGCCTGGAGTGTCGGGACAGGGAGGGGGTTTGGGCAGTTCTTC. Amino acids: CAWSVGTGRGFGQFF.

The V and J genes are TRBV2 and TRBJ2-5; TRBD2 aligns across 7 bases. The V gene end was trimmed by 1 base and the J gene end by 2 bases; junction bases not matched to a gene: 7. The germline V gene has CDR1 SNHLY and CDR2 FYNNEI. The CDR3 spans 16 residues. This CDR3 reads CASSEGEGGGQETQYF. CDR3 DNA: TGTGCCAGCAGTGAAGGGGAGGGCGGGGGTCAAGAGACCCAGTACTTC.

This sequence joins TRBV5-4 and TRBJ2-3, with 7 bases matching TRBD1. Unmatched junction bases numbered 6, after V lost 1 base and J lost 4 bases. Germline V gene sequence: CDR1 SGHNT, CDR2 YYREEE (reference sequence). The CDR3 length is 15 residues. The chain's CDR3 is CASSLIGGGADTQYF. CDR3 nucleotide sequence: TGTGCCAGCAGCTTGATAGGGGGCGGAGCAGATACGCAGTATTTT.